The rows below give T cell receptor beta chains drawn from one sample of a study of Graves' ophthalmopathy and Graves' hyperthyroidism. MiXCR, applied by TCRdb to the multiplex PCR reads, yields one record per CDR3 protein. Found here are 600,000 to 950,000 distinct CDR3 sequences, roughly two fifths of them singletons; the top ten hold 40% to 55%. The material sequenced was peripheral blood. The receptors come from an adult man with Graves' ophthalmopathy. The CDR3 runs from the conserved cysteine through the conserved F or W. Each record gives: J gene, V gene, CDR3 length, D gene, clone size, CDR3 DNA, CDR3 protein. A D gene is named only where the DNA matches it firmly. Clone size is given for some rows only: seen once, a few or many times, or a class if the clone is expanded.

>TRBJ2-7|TRBV20-1|13|.|many
TGCAGTGCTAGGTCGAGCGTCGACTACGAGCAGTACTTC
CSARSSVDYEQYF
>TRBJ1-6|TRBV10-3|19|.|few
TGTGCCATCAGTGAGGGGCAGGGAGGACGCCCCTCCTATAATTCACCCCTCCACTTT
CAISEGQGGRPSYNSPLHF
>TRBJ1-2|TRBV29-1|12|.|.
TGCAGCGTTGGAACCAGGGGCGGATTCTCCACCTTC
CSVGTRGGFSTF
>TRBJ1-4|TRBV30|13|.|.
TGTGCCTGGAGTGAGGACATAGAGGAAAAACTGTTTTTT
CAWSEDIEEKLFF
>TRBJ1-2|TRBV19|15|.|few
TGTGCCAGTAGTCCCCGATCGAATTTGAACTATGGCTACACCTTC
CASSPRSNLNYGYTF
>TRBJ2-2|TRBV7-6|14|.|.
TGTGCCAGCATCCGTGAGGACAACACCGGGGAGCTGTTTTTT
CASIREDNTGELFF
>TRBJ1-2|TRBV19|12|.|.
TGTGCCAGTAGTCTACAGGCCTCTAGCTACACCTTC
CASSLQASSYTF
>TRBJ2-3|TRBV2|10|.|few
TGTGCCAGCAGACCAGATACGCAGTATTTT
CASRPDTQYF
>TRBJ1-2|TRBV2|14|TRBD1|.
TGTGCCAGCAGTGACGGCCAGGGGGCAGTTGGCTACACCTTC
CASSDGQGAVGYTF
>TRBJ1-1|TRBV19|15|TRBD1|many
TGTGCCAGTAGGTTGACAGGGGCCATGAACACTGAAGCTTTCTTT
CASRLTGAMNTEAFF
>TRBJ2-7|TRBV7-9|15|TRBD2|.
TGCGCCAGCAGCTTGCGAGGGACTAGCGGATACGAGCAGTACTTC
CASSLRGTSGYEQYF
>TRBJ1-6|TRBV15|15|TRBD1|many
TGTGCCACCAGCAGAGATCCCAGGGGGAATTCACCCCTCCACTTT
CATSRDPRGNSPLHF